A selection of T cell receptor beta chains follows, all from one sample in a study of blood T cell repertoires in COVID-19. Some clones are missing from TCRdb's copy, which holds only in-frame ones; the method was immunoSEQ multiplex PCR. Altogether 260,000 or so clones are present, approximately 85% being singletons, with the ten largest covering roughly 9%. The sequenced material came from peripheral blood. The receptors here all came from a man in his late teens or twenties with active or convalescent COVID-19. Each CDR3 is given with its conserved first and last residue. The order of the fields is clone size, D gene, J gene, V gene, CDR3 protein, CDR3 DNA. The D gene is left open where the match is weak. Size is stated for part of the rows, as once, few or many counts, or as a class when the clone is expanded.

>NA|NA|TRBJ1-2|TRBV10-3
CAISESSSTYGYTF
TGTGCCATCAGTGAGTCGAGCTCCACGTATGGCTACACCTTC
>once|TRBD2|TRBJ2-7|TRBV6-5
CASTLVSGGAYEQYF
TGTGCCAGCACCCTGGTCAGCGGGGGTGCGTACGAGCAGTACTTC
>NA|NA|TRBJ2-6|TRBV15
CATSRESSGANVLTF
TGTGCCACCAGCAGAGAGAGCTCTGGGGCCAACGTCCTGACTTTC
>once|NA|TRBJ1-5|TRBV3-1/TRBV3-2
CASSQDSLRGQPQHF
TGTGCCAGCAGCCAAGATAGTTTGCGGGGTCAGCCCCAGCATTTT
>NA|TRBD1|TRBJ1-3|TRBV3-1/TRBV3-2
CASSQRDRGQDTIYF
TGTGCCAGCAGCCAAAGGGACAGGGGGCAGGACACCATATATTTT
>once|NA|TRBJ2-1|TRBV19
CASSTSSPYNEQFF
TGTGCCAGTAGTACTAGCTCCCCGTACAATGAGCAGTTCTTC
>NA|NA|TRBJ2-5|TRBV4-1
CASSQEEGGYRDRRAQYF
TGCGCCAGCAGCCAAGAAGAGGGGGGATACCGGGACAGACGAGCGCAGTACTTC
>NA|TRBD2|TRBJ2-2|TRBV27
CASQFLAGDTGELFF
TGTGCCAGTCAGTTTCTGGCGGGGGACACCGGGGAGCTGTTTTTT
>NA|NA|TRBJ2-2|TRBV5-4
CASSLAGGGNTGELFF
TGTGCCAGCAGCTTGGCTGGGGGGGGCAACACCGGGGAGCTGTTTTTT
>NA|NA|TRBJ1-5|TRBV5-4
CASSTEANQPQHF
TGTGCCAGCAGCACTGAGGCCAATCAGCCCCAGCATTTT
>NA|NA|TRBJ2-2|TRBV18
CASSQSSRDTGELFF
TGTGCCAGCTCACAATCGAGCAGGGACACCGGGGAGCTGTTTTTT
>NA|TRBD2|TRBJ2-5|TRBV13
CASSTRLAGEETQYF
TGTGCCAGCAGCACCCGACTAGCGGGGGAAGAGACCCAGTACTTC
>NA|NA|TRBJ2-7|TRBV27
CASRKNRDTREQYF
TGTGCCAGCAGAAAGAACAGGGATACGCGCGAGCAGTACTTC
>NA|NA|TRBJ1-6|TRBV4-1
CASSQRQVSANSYNSPLHF
TGCGCCAGCAGCCAACGACAGGTATCGGCAAATTCCTATAATTCACCCCTCCACTTT
>NA|NA|TRBJ1-1|TRBV19
CASRYSRNTEAFF
TGTGCCAGTAGGTACAGCCGAAACACTGAAGCTTTCTTT
>NA|NA|TRBJ2-7|TRBV24-1
CATSGRTETYEQYF
TGTGCCACCAGTGGTCGGACTGAAACCTACGAGCAGTACTTC
>NA|NA|TRBJ1-1|TRBV20-1
CSASVAGPEAFF
TGCAGTGCTAGTGTGGCAGGGCCCGAAGCTTTCTTT
>NA|NA|TRBJ2-3|TRBV29-1
CSHATGERDTQYF
TGCAGCCACGCGACGGGGGAACGTGATACGCAGTATTTT
>NA|NA|TRBJ2-2|TRBV3-1/TRBV3-2
CASSQAPGTGELFF
TGTGCCAGCAGCCAGGCCCCGGGTACCGGGGAGCTGTTTTTT
>NA|NA|TRBJ2-3|TRBV5-3
CARSLRHSTDTQYF
TGTGCCAGAAGCTTACGCCACTCCACAGATACGCAGTATTTT
>NA|NA|TRBJ2-2|TRBV5-6
CASSLTGSNTGELFF
TGTGCCAGCAGCTTGACAGGGTCGAACACCGGGGAGCTGTTTTTT
>NA|TRBD2|TRBJ2-3|TRBV5-8
CASSLGLVGDTQYF
TGTGCCAGCAGCCTAGGACTAGTCGGAGATACGCAGTATTTT
>NA|NA|TRBJ1-3|TRBV9
CASSIRHGPGNTIYF
TGTGCCAGCAGCATACGACATGGCCCTGGAAACACCATATATTTT
>NA|NA|TRBJ2-5|TRBV12-3/TRBV12-4
CASSLLVPETQYF
TGTGCCAGCAGTTTACTCGTTCCAGAGACCCAGTACTTC
>NA|TRBD2|TRBJ2-7|TRBV7-9
CASSLAPRGNYEQYF
TGTGCCAGCAGCTTAGCCCCGCGGGGGAACTACGAGCAGTACTTC
>NA|TRBD1|TRBJ2-3|TRBV18
CASSPTTGTGFADTQYF
TGTGCCAGCTCACCTACAACCGGGACAGGGTTTGCAGATACGCAGTATTTT
>NA|NA|TRBJ1-6|TRBV3-1/TRBV3-2
CASSHTDRFYNSPLHF
TGTGCCAGCAGCCACACGGACAGATTTTATAATTCACCCCTCCACTTT
>NA|TRBD1|TRBJ1-2|TRBV6-4
CASSEGGGYGYTF
TGTGCCAGCAGTGAAGGGGGCGGCTATGGCTACACCTTC
>NA|TRBD1|TRBJ2-5|TRBV5-1
CASSLEGAETQYF
TGCGCCAGCAGCTTAGAGGGGGCAGAGACCCAGTACTTC
>NA|NA|TRBJ2-7|TRBV27
CASSLSIGLGDLYF
TGTGCCAGCAGTTTATCTATCGGTCTAGGGGATTTGTACTTC
>once|TRBD2|TRBJ2-2|TRBV7-8
CASSLDLAGGGELFF
TGTGCCAGCAGCTTAGACCTAGCGGGTGGCGGGGAGCTGTTTTTT
>NA|NA|TRBJ1-2|TRBV13
CASSYSTTDRNYGYTF
TGTGCCAGCAGCTACTCCACAACGGACAGAAACTATGGCTACACCTTC
>few|NA|TRBJ2-7|TRBV9
CASSVGDEAPDYEQYF
TGTGCCAGCAGCGTAGGCGACGAGGCTCCCGACTACGAGCAGTACTTC
>NA|NA|TRBJ2-4|TRBV19
CASSPLQLILAKNIQYF
TGTGCCAGTAGTCCCTTACAGCTAATACTAGCCAAAAACATTCAGTACTTC
>NA|NA|TRBJ1-2|TRBV21-1
CASSNVRGPRDGYTF
TGTGCCAGCAGCAATGTGAGGGGGCCTAGGGATGGCTACACCTTC
>NA|TRBD1|TRBJ1-5|TRBV7-9
CASSLGAGGGRLANQPQHF
TGTGCCAGCAGCTTAGGGGCAGGGGGAGGTCGGCTCGCCAATCAGCCCCAGCATTTT
>NA|NA|TRBJ1-2|TRBV6-1
CASSEVQGDGYTF
TGTGCCAGCAGTGAAGTTCAGGGTGATGGCTACACCTTC
>NA|NA|TRBJ2-1|TRBV13
CASSLAPYWNEQFF
TGTGCCAGCAGCTTAGCGCCCTATTGGAATGAGCAGTTCTTC
>NA|TRBD1|TRBJ2-1|TRBV6-5
CASRRTGYNEQFF
TGTGCCAGCCGGCGGACAGGATACAATGAGCAGTTCTTC
>NA|TRBD1|TRBJ2-7|TRBV7-2
CASSFRTGGWDEQYF
TGTGCCAGCAGCTTTCGGACAGGGGGCTGGGACGAGCAGTACTTC
>NA|TRBD1|TRBJ2-3|TRBV11-2
CASSLGRGFTDTQYF
TGTGCCAGCAGCTTAGGCAGGGGGTTCACAGATACGCAGTATTTT
>few|NA|TRBJ2-7|TRBV27
CASSAPGDYEQYF
TGTGCCAGCAGCGCCCCAGGGGACTACGAGCAGTACTTC
>NA|NA|TRBJ2-2|TRBV7-3
CASSLSGEGTGELFF
TGTGCCAGCAGCCTTTCAGGGGAGGGGACCGGGGAGCTGTTTTTT